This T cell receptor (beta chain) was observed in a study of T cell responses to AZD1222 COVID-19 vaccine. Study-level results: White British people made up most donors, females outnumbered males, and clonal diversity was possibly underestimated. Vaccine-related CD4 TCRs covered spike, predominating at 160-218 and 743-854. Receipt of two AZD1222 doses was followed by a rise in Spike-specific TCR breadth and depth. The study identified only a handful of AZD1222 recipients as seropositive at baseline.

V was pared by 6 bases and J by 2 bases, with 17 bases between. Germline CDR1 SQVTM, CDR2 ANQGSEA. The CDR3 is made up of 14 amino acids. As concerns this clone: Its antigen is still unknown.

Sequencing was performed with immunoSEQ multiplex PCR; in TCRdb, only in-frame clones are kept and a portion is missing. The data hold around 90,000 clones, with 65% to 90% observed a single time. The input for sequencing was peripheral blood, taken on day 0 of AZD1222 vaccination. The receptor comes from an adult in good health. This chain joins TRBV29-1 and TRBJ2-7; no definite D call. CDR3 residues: CSVGGGKSPYEQYF. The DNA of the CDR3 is TGCAGCGTGGGCGGTGGGAAGTCTCCCTACGAGCAGTACTTC.